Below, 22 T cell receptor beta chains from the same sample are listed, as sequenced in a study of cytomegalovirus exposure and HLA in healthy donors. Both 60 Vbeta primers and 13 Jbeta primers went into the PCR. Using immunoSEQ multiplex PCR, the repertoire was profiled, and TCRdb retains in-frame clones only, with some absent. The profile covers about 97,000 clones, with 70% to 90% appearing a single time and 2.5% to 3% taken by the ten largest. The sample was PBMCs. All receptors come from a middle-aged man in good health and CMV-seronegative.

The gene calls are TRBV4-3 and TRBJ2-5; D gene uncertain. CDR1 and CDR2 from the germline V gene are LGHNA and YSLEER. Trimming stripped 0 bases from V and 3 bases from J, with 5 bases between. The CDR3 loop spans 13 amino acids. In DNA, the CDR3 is TGCGCCAGCAGCCAAGATGTAGAAGAGACCCAGTACTTC. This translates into CASSQDVEETQYF.

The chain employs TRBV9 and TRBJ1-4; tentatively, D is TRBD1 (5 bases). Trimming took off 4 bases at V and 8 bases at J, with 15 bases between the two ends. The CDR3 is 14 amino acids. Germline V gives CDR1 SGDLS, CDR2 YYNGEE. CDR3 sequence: CASSLEGTYEKLFF. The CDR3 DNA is TGTGCCAGCAGCCTCGAAGGGACTTACGAAAAACTGTTTTTT. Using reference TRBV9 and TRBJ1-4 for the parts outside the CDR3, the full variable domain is DSGVTQTPKHLITATGQRVTLRCSPRSGDLSVYWYQQSLDQGLQFLIQYYNGEERAKGNILERFSAQQFPDLHSELNLSSLELGDSALYFCASSLEGTYEKLFFGSGTQLSVL.

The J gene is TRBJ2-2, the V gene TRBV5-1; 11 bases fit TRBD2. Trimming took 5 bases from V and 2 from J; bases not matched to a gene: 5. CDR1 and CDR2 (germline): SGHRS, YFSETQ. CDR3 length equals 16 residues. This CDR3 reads CASSRTSGGNTGELFF. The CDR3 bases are TGCGCCAGCAGTCGTACTAGCGGGGGAAACACCGGGGAGCTGTTTTTT. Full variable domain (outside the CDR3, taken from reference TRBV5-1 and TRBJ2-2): KAGVTQTPRYLIKTRGQQVTLSCSPISGHRSVSWYQQTPGQGLQFLFEYFSETQRNKGNFPGRFSGRQFSNSRSEMNVSTLELGDSALYLCASSRTSGGNTGELFFGEGSRLTVL.

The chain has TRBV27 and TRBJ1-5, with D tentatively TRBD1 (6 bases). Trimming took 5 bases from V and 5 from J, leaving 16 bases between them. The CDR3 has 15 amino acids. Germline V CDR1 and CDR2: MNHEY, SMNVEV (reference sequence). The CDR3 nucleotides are TGTGCCAGCAGTGGGCAAGGGCAGGGGCATCAGCCCCAGCATTTT. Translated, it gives CASSGQGQGHQPQHF.

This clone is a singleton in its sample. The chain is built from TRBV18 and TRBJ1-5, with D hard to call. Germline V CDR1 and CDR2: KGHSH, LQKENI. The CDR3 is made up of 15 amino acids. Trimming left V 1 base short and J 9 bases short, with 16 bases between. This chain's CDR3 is CASSPLVGLEGPQHF. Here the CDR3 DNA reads TGTGCCAGCTCACCACTTGTCGGCTTGGAGGGGCCCCAGCATTTT.

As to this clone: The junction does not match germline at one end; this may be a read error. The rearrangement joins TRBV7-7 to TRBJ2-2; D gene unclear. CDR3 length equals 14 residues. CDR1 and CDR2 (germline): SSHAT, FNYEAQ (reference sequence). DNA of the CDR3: TGTGCTAGCAGCTTATTACAGAACACCGGGGAGCTGTTTTTT. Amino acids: CASSLLQNTGELFF. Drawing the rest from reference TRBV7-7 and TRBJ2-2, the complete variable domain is GAGVSQSPRYKVTKRGQDVTLRCDPISSHATLYWYQQALGQGPEFLTYFNYEAQPDKSGLPSDRFSAERPEGSISTLTIQRTEQRDSAMYRCASSLLQNTGELFFGEGSRLTVL.

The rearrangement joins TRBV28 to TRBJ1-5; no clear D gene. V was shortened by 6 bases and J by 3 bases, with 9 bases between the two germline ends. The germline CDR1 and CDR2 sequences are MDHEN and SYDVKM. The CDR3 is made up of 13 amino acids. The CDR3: CASRWGANQPQHF. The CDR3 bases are TGTGCCAGCAGATGGGGAGCCAATCAGCCCCAGCATTTT.

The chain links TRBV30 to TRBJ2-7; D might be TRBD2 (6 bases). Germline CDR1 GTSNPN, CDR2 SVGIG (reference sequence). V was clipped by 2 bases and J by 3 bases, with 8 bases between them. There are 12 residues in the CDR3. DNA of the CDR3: TGTGCCTGGAGTTTGGACTACTACGAGCAGTACTTC. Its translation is CAWSLDYYEQYF.

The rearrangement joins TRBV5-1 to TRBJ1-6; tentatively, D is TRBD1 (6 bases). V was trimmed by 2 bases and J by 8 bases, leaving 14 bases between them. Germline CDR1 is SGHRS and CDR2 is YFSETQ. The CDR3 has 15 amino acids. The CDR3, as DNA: TGCGCCAGCAGCTTAATTGGGGGCCCAGATTCACCCCTCCACTTT. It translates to CASSLIGGPDSPLHF.

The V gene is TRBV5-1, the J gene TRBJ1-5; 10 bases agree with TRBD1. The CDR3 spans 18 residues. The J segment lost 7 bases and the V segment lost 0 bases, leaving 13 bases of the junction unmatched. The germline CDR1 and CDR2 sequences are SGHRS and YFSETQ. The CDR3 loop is CASSLAIPRDRGEQPQHF. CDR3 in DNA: TGCGCCAGCAGCTTGGCCATACCGAGGGACAGGGGAGAACAGCCCCAGCATTTT.

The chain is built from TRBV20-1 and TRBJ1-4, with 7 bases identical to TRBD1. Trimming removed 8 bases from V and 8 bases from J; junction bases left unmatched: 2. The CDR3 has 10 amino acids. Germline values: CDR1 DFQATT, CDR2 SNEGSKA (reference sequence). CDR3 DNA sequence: TGCAGTATGGGACAGGAAAAACTGTTTTTT. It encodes CSMGQEKLFF.

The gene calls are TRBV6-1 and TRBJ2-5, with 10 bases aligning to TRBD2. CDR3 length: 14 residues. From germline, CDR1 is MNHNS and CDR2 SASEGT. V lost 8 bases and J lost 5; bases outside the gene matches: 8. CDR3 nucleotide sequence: TGTGCCAGCTACAGCGGGGGGGCCCGGGAGACCCAGTACTTC. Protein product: CASYSGGARETQYF.

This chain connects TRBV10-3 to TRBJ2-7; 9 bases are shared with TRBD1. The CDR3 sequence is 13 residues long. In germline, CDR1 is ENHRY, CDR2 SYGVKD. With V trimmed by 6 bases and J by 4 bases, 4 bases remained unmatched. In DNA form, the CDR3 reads TGTGCCATCAGGCCCGGGACAGGGTACGAGCAGTACTTC. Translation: CAIRPGTGYEQYF.

CDR3 in amino acids: CASSVGRGQGQETQYF. CDR3 nucleotides: TGTGCCAGCAGCGTGGGCCGTGGGCAGGGGCAAGAGACCCAGTACTTC. The gene calls are TRBV9 and TRBJ2-5; D is possibly TRBD1 (6 bases). This CDR3 region has 16 residues. The V gene lost 2 bases and the J gene lost 2 bases, with 16 bases spanning the gap. Per the germline V gene, CDR1 is SGDLS and CDR2 is YYNGEE.

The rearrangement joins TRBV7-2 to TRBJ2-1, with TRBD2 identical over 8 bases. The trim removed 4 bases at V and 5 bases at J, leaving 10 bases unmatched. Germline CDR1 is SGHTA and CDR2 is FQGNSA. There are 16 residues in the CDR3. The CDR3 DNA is TGTGCCAGCAGCTCGCCCGGGGGGGGACGGGACAATGAGCAGTTCTTC. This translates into CASSSPGGGRDNEQFF.

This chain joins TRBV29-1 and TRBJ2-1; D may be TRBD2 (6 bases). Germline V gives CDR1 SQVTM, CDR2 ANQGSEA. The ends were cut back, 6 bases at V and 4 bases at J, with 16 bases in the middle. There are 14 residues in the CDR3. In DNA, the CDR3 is TGCAGCGTCCGGGGGACGCTCCTTTACAATGAGCAGTTCTTC. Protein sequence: CSVRGTLLYNEQFF.

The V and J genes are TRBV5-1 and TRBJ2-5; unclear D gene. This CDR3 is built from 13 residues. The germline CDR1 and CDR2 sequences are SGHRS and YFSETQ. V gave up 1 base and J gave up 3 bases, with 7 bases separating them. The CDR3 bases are TGCGCCAGCAGCTTGACGGTCGAAGAGACCCAGTACTTC. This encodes CASSLTVEETQYF.

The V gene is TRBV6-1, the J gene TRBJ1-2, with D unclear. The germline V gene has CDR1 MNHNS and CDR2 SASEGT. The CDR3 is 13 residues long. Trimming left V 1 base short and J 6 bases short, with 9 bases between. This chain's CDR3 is CASSEGTINGYTF. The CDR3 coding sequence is TGTGCCAGCAGTGAAGGGACTATCAATGGCTACACCTTC.

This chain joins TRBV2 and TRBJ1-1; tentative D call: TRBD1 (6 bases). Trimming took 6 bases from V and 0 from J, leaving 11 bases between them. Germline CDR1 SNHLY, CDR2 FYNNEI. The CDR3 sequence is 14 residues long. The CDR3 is CASSVQGLNTEAFF. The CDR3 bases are TGTGCCAGCAGCGTCCAGGGGCTGAACACTGAAGCTTTCTTT.

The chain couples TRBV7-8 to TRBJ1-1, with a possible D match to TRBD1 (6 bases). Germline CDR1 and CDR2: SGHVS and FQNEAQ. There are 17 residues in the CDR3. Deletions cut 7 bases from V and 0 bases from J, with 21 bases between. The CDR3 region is CASTPQRGTAMNTEAFF. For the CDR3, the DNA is TGTGCCAGCACCCCTCAAAGGGGGACGGCGATGAACACTGAAGCTTTCTTT.

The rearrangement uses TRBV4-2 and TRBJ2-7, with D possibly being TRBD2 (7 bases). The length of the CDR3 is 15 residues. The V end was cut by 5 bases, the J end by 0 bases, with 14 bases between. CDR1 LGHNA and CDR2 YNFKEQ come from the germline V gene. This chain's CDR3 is CASSNRRGLSYEQYF. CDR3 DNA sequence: TGTGCCAGCAGCAACCGGCGGGGGCTCTCCTACGAGCAGTACTTC.

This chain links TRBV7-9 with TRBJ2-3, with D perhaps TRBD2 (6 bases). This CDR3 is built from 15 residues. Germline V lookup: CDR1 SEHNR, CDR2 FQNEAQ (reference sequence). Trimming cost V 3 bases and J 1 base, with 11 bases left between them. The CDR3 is CASSFPPGGTDTQYF. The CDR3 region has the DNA TGTGCCAGCAGCTTCCCCCCGGGGGGCACAGATACGCAGTATTTT.